A single sample gave rise to the 29 T cell receptor beta chains below, sequenced in a study of T cells in Graves' hyperthyroidism and ophthalmopathy. RNA transcripts yielded amplified TCR beta CDR3 regions. Using the HTBI primer set, a first-round RT-PCR was run on the TCR CDR3. MiXCR, run by TCRdb on the multiplex PCR reads, gives a single entry per CDR3 protein. The sample holds approximately 560,000 distinct CDR3 sequences; around 45% are singletons and the top ten take roughly 8.2%. Sequencing was done on a sample of peripheral blood or thyroid tissue (not recorded which). These TCRs come from a woman aged 18 to 35 with Graves' hyperthyroidism.

At least ten counts were recorded for this clonotype. This sequence joins TRBV29-1 and TRBJ1-5, with D possibly TRBD1 on 5 matching bases. The CDR3 loop spans 13 amino acids. Trimming stripped 6 bases from V and 1 base from J, with 10 bases between. The germline V gene has CDR1 SQVTM and CDR2 ANQGSEA. CDR3 sequence reads: CSVARQSNQPQHF. DNA of the CDR3: TGCAGCGTGGCCCGACAGAGCAATCAGCCCCAGCATTTT. Filled out from reference TRBV29-1 and TRBJ1-5, the complete variable domain reads SAVISQKPSRDICQRGTSLTIQCQVDSQVTMMFWYRQQPGQSLTLIATANQGSEATYESGFVIDKFPISRPNLTFSTLTVSNMSPEDSSIYLCSVARQSNQPQHFGDGTRLSIL.

On this clonotype itself: Sequence at one end of the junction differs from germline and may be a read error. The chain has TRBV12-3 or TRBV12-4 and TRBJ2-7; maybe TRBD1 (5 bases). The CDR3 is 13 amino acids. The CDR3 region has the DNA TGTGCCGGCAGTTTGGGGCAGCTCTACGAGCAGTACTTC. The encoded protein is CAGSLGQLYEQYF.

The sample holds many counts of this clonotype. One junction end does not reproduce the germline sequence, and a read error may be involved. The chain is built from TRBV7-7 and TRBJ2-5, with D possibly called TRBD1 or TRBD2 (6 bases each). This CDR3 is built from 13 residues. Germline values: CDR1 SSHAT, CDR2 FNYEAQ (reference sequence). CDR3 sequence reads: CASSWGAGETQYF. For the CDR3, the DNA is TGTGCTAGCAGCTGGGGGGCTGGAGAGACCCAGTACTTC.

This chain connects TRBV6-5 to TRBJ1-2; D remains ambiguous. CDR1 and CDR2 (germline): MNHEY, SVGAGI. Trimming pared 2 bases from V and 4 bases from J, leaving 11 bases between. The CDR3 has 14 amino acids. The CDR3 is CASSYEGGAYGYTF. As DNA, the CDR3 is TGTGCCAGCAGTTACGAGGGCGGCGCCTATGGCTACACCTTC.

Concerning this clonotype: This may arise from a read error, as a much more abundant clone is one base away. The rearrangement joins TRBV7-3 to TRBJ2-2; D is ambiguous. Trimming took 4 bases from V and 5 from J, leaving 8 bases between them. Germline V gene sequence: CDR1 SGHTA, CDR2 FQGTGA. The CDR3 loop spans 13 amino acids. CDR3 loop: CASSSTLTGELFF. CDR3 nucleotide sequence: TGTGCCAGCAGCTCAACGCTGACCGGGGAGCTGTTTTTT.

Only one count was recorded for this clonotype. The rearrangement links TRBV10-2 to TRBJ1-1; D remains unclear. Germline lookup yields CDR1 WSHSY and CDR2 SAAADI. Trimming removed 7 bases at V and 4 bases at J, with 4 bases between. The CDR3 has 10 amino acids. CDR3 sequence (DNA): TGCGCCAGCACTAGCACTGAAGCTTTCTTT. Encoded protein: CASTSTEAFF.

This CDR3 is CATSSSRTGYTF. DNA of the CDR3: TGTGCCACCAGCAGTTCGCGTACTGGCTACACCTTC. The chain has TRBV15 and TRBJ1-2; no reliable D call. Germline V gene lookup returns CDR1 LNHNV and CDR2 YYDKDF (reference sequence). The V gene lost 3 bases and the J gene lost 7 bases, with 9 bases spanning the gap. There are 12 residues in the CDR3.

This clonotype was picked up many times. V is TRBV10-3 and J is TRBJ1-2; tentatively, D is TRBD1 (6 bases). The V and J ends lost 6 bases and 7 bases respectively, with 18 bases between them. Germline V lookup: CDR1 ENHRY, CDR2 SYGVKD. The CDR3 sequence is 14 residues long. The CDR3 DNA sequence: TGTGCCATCAGACCCACGGACAGTACGGGTGGCTACACCTTC. Translating gives CAIRPTDSTGGYTF.

This rearrangement joins TRBV7-2 to TRBJ1-1, with D tentatively TRBD1 (6 bases). The ends were cut back, 6 bases at V and 1 base at J, with 12 bases in the middle. Per germline, CDR1 SGHTA and CDR2 FQGNSA. There are 14 residues in the CDR3. The DNA of the CDR3 is TGTGCCAGCAGTCAGGGGTTGACGAACACTGAAGCTTTCTTT. It specifies CASSQGLTNTEAFF. Full variable domain (outside the CDR3, taken from reference TRBV7-2 and TRBJ1-1): GAGVSQSPSNKVTEKGKDVELRCDPISGHTALYWYRQSLGQGLEFLIYFQGNSAPDKSGLPSDRFSAERTGGSVSTLTIQRTQQEDSAVYLCASSQGLTNTEAFFGQGTRLTVV.

CDR3 DNA: TGTGCCAGCAGTTCGCGGCCGATATATGGCTACACCTTC. This translates into CASSSRPIYGYTF. The genes are TRBV2 and TRBJ1-2; D not certain. V was clipped by 5 bases and J by 5 bases, with 12 bases between them. The germline V gene has CDR1 SNHLY and CDR2 FYNNEI. The CDR3 covers 13 residues.

The table lists this clonotype with a few counts. CDR3 loop: CASSLEGDRATRYF. The CDR3 nucleotides are TGTGCCAGCAGCTTAGAGGGGGACAGGGCCACGAGGTATTTT. The chain has TRBV7-8 and TRBJ2-3, with TRBD1 matching over 9 bases. Germline V lookup: CDR1 SGHVS, CDR2 FQNEAQ. The length of the CDR3 is 14 residues. V shed 1 base, J shed 14 bases, and the junction held 10 bases outside the gene matches.

This clonotype has only a few counts. The J gene is TRBJ2-7, the V gene TRBV20-1; TRBD2 matches 10 bases. CDR3 length equals 14 residues. Germline CDR1 is DFQATT and CDR2 is SNEGSKA (reference sequence). V dropped 4 bases and J dropped 1; count of bases not matched to a gene: 4. CDR3 sequence reads: CSATSGGGSYEQYF. The CDR3 DNA reads as TGCAGTGCTACTAGCGGGGGAGGGTCCTACGAGCAGTACTTC.

The J gene is TRBJ2-2, the V gene TRBV10-2; D uncertain. V dropped 0 bases and J dropped 6 bases, with 5 bases sitting between them. CDR1 WSHSY and CDR2 SAAADI come from the germline V gene. The CDR3 covers 13 residues. The CDR3 region is CASSESWPGELFF. The CDR3 nucleotides read TGCGCCAGCAGTGAGTCATGGCCCGGGGAGCTGTTTTTT.

Here the CDR3 reads CASSAAGGDRNTIYF. Written as DNA, the CDR3 is TGCGCCAGCAGCGCGGCCGGGGGAGATCGTAACACCATATATTTT. The gene calls are TRBV5-1 and TRBJ1-3; tentative D call: TRBD1 (5 bases). This CDR3 spans 15 amino acids. Looked up from germline, CDR1 is SGHRS and CDR2 is YFSETQ. The V end was cut by 4 bases, the J end by 7 bases, with 18 bases between.

The chain carries TRBV20-1 and TRBJ1-5; D is possibly TRBD1 (5 bases). V was clipped by 6 bases and J by 2 bases, with 14 bases between them. The germline V gene encodes CDR1 DFQATT and CDR2 SNEGSKA (reference sequence). This CDR3 region has 14 residues. The CDR3 sequence is CSATGTGGNQPQHF. The DNA of the CDR3 is TGCAGTGCCACCGGGACGGGGGGCAATCAGCCCCAGCATTTT.

This chain connects TRBV7-8 to TRBJ2-2; D possibly corresponds to TRBD2 (6 bases). Per the germline V gene, CDR1 is SGHVS and CDR2 is FQNEAQ. The length of the CDR3 is 15 residues. The V gene lost 3 bases and the J gene lost 6 bases, with 14 bases spanning the gap. The CDR3 sequence is CASSFVDYVPGELFF. The DNA for the CDR3 is TGTGCCAGCAGCTTCGTGGACTACGTTCCCGGGGAGCTGTTTTTT.

The rearrangement uses TRBV7-2 and TRBJ2-7; D is unclear. The end of the DNA is better explained by TRBJ2-1, so the J call may be wrong. This CDR3 is built from 14 residues. Germline V gives CDR1 SGHTA, CDR2 FQGNSA. The CDR3 coding sequence is TGTGCCAGCAGCTTGGGCGTAGGCTCCTACGAGCAGTTCTTC. Protein sequence: CASSLGVGSYEQFF.

This chain joins TRBV2 and TRBJ2-7, with D uncertain. Deletions cut 6 bases from V and 5 bases from J, with 11 bases between. The CDR3 has 12 amino acids. Germline CDR1 reads SNHLY; CDR2 reads FYNNEI. The CDR3 loop is CASSLLLDEQYF. The CDR3 bases are TGTGCCAGCAGCCTTCTCCTAGACGAGCAGTACTTC.

At least ten counts were recorded for this clonotype. This sequence joins TRBV20-1 and TRBJ1-2; D gene ambiguous. V was pared by 6 bases and J by 8 bases, with 13 bases between. The CDR3 consists of 11 residues. The germline V gene encodes CDR1 DFQATT and CDR2 SNEGSKA (reference sequence). CDR3 DNA: TGCAGTGCGAACGGAGGTTTAGGCTACACCTTC. It translates to CSANGGLGYTF.

This clonotype appeared a few times. The chain links TRBV20-1 to TRBJ2-7, with D possibly called TRBD1 or TRBD2 (6 bases each). V dropped 6 bases and J dropped 3 bases, with 21 bases sitting between them. Germline V gives CDR1 DFQATT, CDR2 SNEGSKA (reference sequence). CDR3 length equals 15 residues. The CDR3 is CSAKRDGGRNYEQYF. The CDR3 DNA follows: TGCAGTGCCAAGAGAGACGGGGGCAGGAACTACGAGCAGTACTTC.

V gene TRBV7-2 combines with J gene TRBJ1-3, with 8 bases identical to TRBD1. The V and J ends lost 5 bases and 5 bases, in that order; junction bases with no gene match: 5. The germline gives CDR1 SGHTA, CDR2 FQGNSA. This CDR3 region has 14 residues. The CDR3 protein is CASSPGQARNTIYF. CDR3 DNA sequence: TGTGCCAGCAGCCCGGGACAGGCGAGAAACACCATATATTTT.

The chain couples TRBV7-8 to TRBJ2-5; D is possibly TRBD2 (5 bases). The germline CDR1 and CDR2 sequences are SGHVS and FQNEAQ. The CDR3 consists of 16 residues. V was pared by 1 base and J by 1 base, with 13 bases between. This CDR3 reads CASSLGVAGLQETQYF. CDR3 in DNA: TGTGCCAGCAGCTTAGGTGTGGCGGGCCTCCAAGAGACCCAGTACTTC.

This rearrangement joins TRBV29-1 to TRBJ2-1; a possible D gene is TRBD2 (6 bases). Trimming removed 3 bases at V and 0 bases at J, with 12 bases between. Germline V gene data show CDR1 as SQVTM and CDR2 as ANQGSEA. The CDR3 totals 15 residues. The CDR3 nucleotides are TGCAGCGTTGAGGGGAGGTCGAGCTCCTACAATGAGCAGTTCTTC. It is translated as CSVEGRSSSYNEQFF.

The chain employs TRBV25-1 and TRBJ1-5; TRBD1 matches at 7 bases. The CDR3 contains 17 residues. CDR1 and CDR2 (germline): MGHDK, SYGVNS. Trimming cost V 6 bases and J 4 bases; bases outside gene matches: 15. The CDR3 reads CASSQDLAGGRNQPQHF. The CDR3 coding sequence is TGTGCCAGCAGCCAAGACTTGGCAGGGGGAAGGAATCAGCCCCAGCATTTT.

The rearrangement joins TRBV7-2 to TRBJ2-2; perhaps TRBD1 as D (5 bases). The V gene lost 9 bases and the J gene lost 7 bases, with 18 bases spanning the gap. The V gene's germline CDR1 is SGHTA and CDR2 FQGNSA. The CDR3 is made up of 14 amino acids. In nucleotides, the CDR3 is TGTGCCAGTACCCCGGTCCAGGGCGGCGGGGAGCTGTTTTTT. This encodes CASTPVQGGGELFF. The variable domain in full, completed from reference TRBV7-2 and TRBJ2-2, reads GAGVSQSPSNKVTEKGKDVELRCDPISGHTALYWYRQSLGQGLEFLIYFQGNSAPDKSGLPSDRFSAERTGGSVSTLTIQRTQQEDSAVYLCASTPVQGGGELFFGEGSRLTVL.

This sequence joins TRBV7-6 and TRBJ1-2, with D possibly matching TRBD1 (6 bases). Germline CDR1 SGHVS, CDR2 FNYEAQ. With 4 bases removed from V and 1 base from J, the gap between germline ends came to 19 bases. There are 17 residues in the CDR3. The CDR3 coding sequence is TGTGCCAGCAGCTCCAGACAGGACCCCATCCTTAACTATGGCTACACCTTC. Its protein is CASSSRQDPILNYGYTF.

This clonotype was counted once. The V gene is TRBV5-1, the J gene TRBJ1-2; D is possibly TRBD1 (6 bases). Germline CDR1 is SGHRS and CDR2 is YFSETQ. This CDR3 is 15 amino acids long. Trimming pared 4 bases from V and 2 bases from J, leaving 15 bases between. The CDR3 nucleotides read TGCGCCAGCAGCCCAGTAACAGACAGGAACTATGGCTACACCTTC. Residues: CASSPVTDRNYGYTF.

On this clonotype: One end of the junction does not line up with germline, which may come from a read error. The CDR3 spells CASSLLGGTGELFF. CDR3 in DNA: TGTGCTAGCAGCTTATTGGGTGGCACCGGGGAGCTGTTTTTT. The chain has TRBV7-7 and TRBJ2-2; D gene unclear. This CDR3 contains 14 residues. Per germline, CDR1 SSHAT and CDR2 FNYEAQ (reference sequence). The whole variable domain, filled in from reference TRBV7-7 and TRBJ2-2, reads GAGVSQSPRYKVTKRGQDVTLRCDPISSHATLYWYQQALGQGPEFLTYFNYEAQPDKSGLPSDRFSAERPEGSISTLTIQRTEQRDSAMYRCASSLLGGTGELFFGEGSRLTVL.

This clonotype was counted only a few times. The J gene is TRBJ1-4, the V gene TRBV7-2, with a possible D match to TRBD1 (6 bases). V lost 1 base to trimming and J lost 7 bases, with 16 bases between them. CDR1 is SGHTA and CDR2 is FQGNSA in the germline V gene. The length of the CDR3 is 16 residues. The CDR3 sequence is CASSLDPGAIFEKLFF. CDR3 DNA: TGTGCCAGCAGCTTAGATCCGGGGGCGATCTTTGAAAAACTGTTTTTT.